This TCR beta chain stems from a study of early T cells in non-severe SARS-CoV-2 infection. Study overall: Bulk RNA from unsorted whole blood was sequenced; chains were unpaired.

The TCR library protocol was used to attach unique molecular identifiers. These identifiers were attached to individual cDNA molecules. TCRdb redid the calling of the 5' RACE reads with MiXCR, one entry per CDR3 protein. The sample records 50,000 to 65,000 distinct CDR3 sequences, about 7.7% being singletons. On this clonotype: Its antigen is currently unknown.

Germline lookup yields CDR1 GTSNPN and CDR2 SVGIG (reference sequence). This CDR3 spans 15 amino acids. Trimming at V came to 4 bases and at J to 6 bases, leaving 9 bases not matched to a gene. Study-wide points: Private and CD4 specificities were missed by VDJdb matching, skewed to anti-spike CD8.

Sample: whole blood, taken at baseline. The chain employs TRBV30 and TRBJ2-1; 10 bases match TRBD1. This receptor was identified in an adult who was a healthcare worker with PCR-confirmed SARS-CoV-2 infection or an uninfected control (not recorded which). For the CDR3, the DNA is TGTGCCTGGATTAACAGGGACAGGGGCCCCAATGAGCAGTTCTTC. Its protein product is CAWINRDRGPNEQFF.